This T cell receptor (beta chain) was profiled in a study of T cells in Graves' hyperthyroidism and ophthalmopathy. Findings and caveats of the study: The model made its ophthalmopathy prediction, and onset followed a median approximately 6 months later. Blood also carried most thyroid clonotypes expanded above 0.001.

This clonotype was recorded many times. No antigen is known for it. RNA transcripts gave rise to amplified TCR beta CDR3 regions. An initial round of RT-PCR targeting the TCR CDR3 relied on the HTBI primer set. TCRdb recomputed calls from the multiplex PCR reads with MiXCR, one row per CDR3 protein. Of under 450,000 distinct CDR3 sequences listed, roughly 15% are singletons. V trimming: 5 bases; J trimming: 10 bases; junction bases outside the gene matches: 11. The CDR3 consists of 15 residues. Germline lookup yields CDR1 SGHVS and CDR2 FQNEAQ. The J gene is TRBJ1-4, the V gene TRBV7-8; 9 positions agree with TRBD1. Sequenced material: blood. The receptor was derived from a woman in her 30s with Graves' hyperthyroidism that later progressed to Graves' ophthalmopathy. The DNA of the CDR3 is TGTGCCAGCAGCCCCCCCACAGGGGGCGCGGGAAAACTGTTTTTT. As protein: CASSPPTGGAGKLFF.